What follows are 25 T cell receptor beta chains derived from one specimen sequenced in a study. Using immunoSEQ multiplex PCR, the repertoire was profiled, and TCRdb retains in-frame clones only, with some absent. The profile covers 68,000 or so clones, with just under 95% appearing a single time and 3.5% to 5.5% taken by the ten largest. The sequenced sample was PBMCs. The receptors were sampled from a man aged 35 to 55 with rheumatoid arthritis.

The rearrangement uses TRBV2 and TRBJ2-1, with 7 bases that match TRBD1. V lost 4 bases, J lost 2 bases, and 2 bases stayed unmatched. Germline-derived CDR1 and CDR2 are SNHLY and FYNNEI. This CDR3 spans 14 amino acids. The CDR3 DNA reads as TGTGCCAGCAGTGTCGACAGGGCCTACAATGAGCAGTTCTTC. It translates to CASSVDRAYNEQFF.

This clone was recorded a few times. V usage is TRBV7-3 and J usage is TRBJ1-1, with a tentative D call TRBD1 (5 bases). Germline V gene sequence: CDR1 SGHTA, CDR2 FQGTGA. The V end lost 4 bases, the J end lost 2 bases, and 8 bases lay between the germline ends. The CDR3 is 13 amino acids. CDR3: CASSWGSNTEAFF. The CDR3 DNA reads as TGTGCCAGCAGCTGGGGCTCCAACACTGAAGCTTTCTTT.

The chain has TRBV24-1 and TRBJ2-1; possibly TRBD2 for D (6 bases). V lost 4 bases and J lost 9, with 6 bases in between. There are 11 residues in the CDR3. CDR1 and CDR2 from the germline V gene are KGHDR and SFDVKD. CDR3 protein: CATSERGEQFF. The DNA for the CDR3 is TGTGCCACCAGTGAGCGGGGTGAGCAGTTCTTC.

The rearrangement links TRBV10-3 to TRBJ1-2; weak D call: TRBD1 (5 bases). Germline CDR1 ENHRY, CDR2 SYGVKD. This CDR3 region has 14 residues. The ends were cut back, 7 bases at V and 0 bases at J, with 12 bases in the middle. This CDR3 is CAINPDNSNYGYTF. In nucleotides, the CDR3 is TGTGCCATCAATCCGGACAACTCTAACTATGGCTACACCTTC.

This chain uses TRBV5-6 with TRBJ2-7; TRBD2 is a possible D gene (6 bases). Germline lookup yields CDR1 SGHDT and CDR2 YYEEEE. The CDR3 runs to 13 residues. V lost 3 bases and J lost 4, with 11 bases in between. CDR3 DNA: TGTGCCAGCAGCTCAGGACTAATTTACGAGCAGTACTTC. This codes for CASSSGLIYEQYF.

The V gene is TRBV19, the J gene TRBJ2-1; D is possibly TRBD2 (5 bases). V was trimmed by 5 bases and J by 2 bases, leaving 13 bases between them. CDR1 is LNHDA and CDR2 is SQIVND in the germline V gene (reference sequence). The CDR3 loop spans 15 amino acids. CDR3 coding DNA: TGTGCCAGTAGTCTCCCCGGAGGCCCCTACAATGAGCAGTTCTTC. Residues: CASSLPGGPYNEQFF. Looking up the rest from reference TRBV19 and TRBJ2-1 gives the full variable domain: DGGITQSPKYLFRKEGQNVTLSCEQNLNHDAMYWYRQDPGQGLRLIYYSQIVNDFQKGDIAEGYSVSREKKESFPLTVTSAQKNPTAFYLCASSLPGGPYNEQFFGPGTRLTVL.

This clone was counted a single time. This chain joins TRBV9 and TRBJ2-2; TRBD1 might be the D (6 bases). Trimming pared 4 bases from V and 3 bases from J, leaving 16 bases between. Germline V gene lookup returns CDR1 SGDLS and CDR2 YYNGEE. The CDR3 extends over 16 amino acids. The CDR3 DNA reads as TGTGCCAGCAGCCTAAGGGTGGACAGCCACACCGGGGAGCTGTTTTTT. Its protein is CASSLRVDSHTGELFF.

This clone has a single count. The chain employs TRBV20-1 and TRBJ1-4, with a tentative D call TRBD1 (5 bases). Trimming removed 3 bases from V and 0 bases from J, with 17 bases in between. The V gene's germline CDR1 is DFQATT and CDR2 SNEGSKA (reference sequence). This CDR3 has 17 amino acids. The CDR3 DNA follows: TGCAGTGCTAGTGGCCTACGGGGGTCCCCAACTAATGAAAAACTGTTTTTT. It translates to CSASGLRGSPTNEKLFF.

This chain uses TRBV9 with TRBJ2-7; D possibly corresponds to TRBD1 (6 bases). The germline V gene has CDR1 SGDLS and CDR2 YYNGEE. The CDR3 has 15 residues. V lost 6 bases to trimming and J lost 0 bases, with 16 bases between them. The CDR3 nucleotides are TGTGCCAGCAACCCTCACCGGGACAACTCCTACGAGCAGTACTTC. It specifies CASNPHRDNSYEQYF. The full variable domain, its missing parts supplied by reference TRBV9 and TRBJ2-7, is DSGVTQTPKHLITATGQRVTLRCSPRSGDLSVYWYQQSLDQGLQFLIQYYNGEERAKGNILERFSAQQFPDLHSELNLSSLELGDSALYFCASNPHRDNSYEQYFGPGTRLTVT.

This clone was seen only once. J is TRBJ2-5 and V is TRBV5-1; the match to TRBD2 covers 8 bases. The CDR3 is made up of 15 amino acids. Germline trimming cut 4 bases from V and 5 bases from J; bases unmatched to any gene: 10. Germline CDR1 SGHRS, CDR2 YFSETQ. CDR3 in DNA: TGCGCCAGCAGCCCCAGACAGCGGGGGCACGAGACCCAGTACTTC. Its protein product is CASSPRQRGHETQYF.

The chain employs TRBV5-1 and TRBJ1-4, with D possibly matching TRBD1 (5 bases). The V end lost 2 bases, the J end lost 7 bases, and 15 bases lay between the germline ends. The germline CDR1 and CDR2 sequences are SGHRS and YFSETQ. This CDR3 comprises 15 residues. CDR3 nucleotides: TGCGCCAGCAGCTTCAATCAGGGCCCGGGTGAAAAACTGTTTTTT. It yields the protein CASSFNQGPGEKLFF.

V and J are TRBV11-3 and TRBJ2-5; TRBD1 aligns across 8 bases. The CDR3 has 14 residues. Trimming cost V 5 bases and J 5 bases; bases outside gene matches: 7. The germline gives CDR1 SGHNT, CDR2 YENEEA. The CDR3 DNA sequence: TGTGCCAGCAGCACGCCGGACAGGGCGGAGACCCAGTACTTC. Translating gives CASSTPDRAETQYF.

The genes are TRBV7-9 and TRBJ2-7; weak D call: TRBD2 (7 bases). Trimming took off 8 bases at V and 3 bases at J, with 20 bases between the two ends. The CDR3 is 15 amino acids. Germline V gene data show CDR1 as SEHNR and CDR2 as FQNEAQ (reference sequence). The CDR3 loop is CASEPLAAGHYEQYF. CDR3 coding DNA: TGTGCCAGCGAACCCCTGGCAGCGGGACACTACGAGCAGTACTTC.

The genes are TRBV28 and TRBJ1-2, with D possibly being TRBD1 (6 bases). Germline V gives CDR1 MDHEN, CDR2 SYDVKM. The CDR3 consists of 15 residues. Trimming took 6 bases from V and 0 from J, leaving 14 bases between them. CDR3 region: CASRWGGPSNYGYTF. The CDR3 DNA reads TGTGCCAGCAGGTGGGGGGGCCCATCTAACTATGGCTACACCTTC.

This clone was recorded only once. Here the CDR3 DNA reads TGTGCCAGCAATGATTACACGGACTCCTACGAGCAGTACTTC. It specifies CASNDYTDSYEQYF. This chain joins TRBV28 and TRBJ2-7, with D unresolved. Trimming cost V 7 bases and J 0 bases, with 13 bases left between them. The CDR3 is 14 residues long. Germline V gene sequence: CDR1 MDHEN, CDR2 SYDVKM.

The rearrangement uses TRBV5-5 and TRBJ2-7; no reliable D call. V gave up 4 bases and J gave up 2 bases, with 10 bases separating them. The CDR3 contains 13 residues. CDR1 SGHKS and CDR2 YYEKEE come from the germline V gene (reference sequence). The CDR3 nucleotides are TGTGCCAGCAGCCCTCCCGGGCCCTACGAGCAGTACTTC. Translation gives CASSPPGPYEQYF.

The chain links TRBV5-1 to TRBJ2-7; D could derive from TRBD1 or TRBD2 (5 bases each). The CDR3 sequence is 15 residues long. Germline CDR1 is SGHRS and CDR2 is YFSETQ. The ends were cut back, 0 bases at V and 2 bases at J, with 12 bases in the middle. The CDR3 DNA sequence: TGCGCCAGCAGCTTGGGGGACCACCAGCCCTACGAGCAGTACTTC. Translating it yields CASSLGDHQPYEQYF. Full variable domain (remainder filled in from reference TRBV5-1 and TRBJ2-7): KAGVTQTPRYLIKTRGQQVTLSCSPISGHRSVSWYQQTPGQGLQFLFEYFSETQRNKGNFPGRFSGRQFSNSRSEMNVSTLELGDSALYLCASSLGDHQPYEQYFGPGTRLTVT.

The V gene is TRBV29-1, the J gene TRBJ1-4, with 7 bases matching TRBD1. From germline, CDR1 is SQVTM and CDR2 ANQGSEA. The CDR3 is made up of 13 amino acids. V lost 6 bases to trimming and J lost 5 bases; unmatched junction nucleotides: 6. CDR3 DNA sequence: TGCAGCGTGAACAGGGGCTTCAATGAAAAACTGTTTTTT. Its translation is CSVNRGFNEKLFF.

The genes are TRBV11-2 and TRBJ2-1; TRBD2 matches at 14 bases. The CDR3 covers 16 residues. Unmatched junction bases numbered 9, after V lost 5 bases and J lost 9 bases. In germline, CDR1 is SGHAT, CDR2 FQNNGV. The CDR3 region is CASSPGLAGGGGEQFF. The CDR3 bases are TGTGCCAGCAGCCCCGGACTAGCGGGGGGAGGGGGTGAGCAGTTCTTC. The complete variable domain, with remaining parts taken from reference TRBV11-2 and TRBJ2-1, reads EAGVAQSPRYKIIEKRQSVAFWCNPISGHATLYWYQQILGQGPKLLIQFQNNGVVDDSQLPKDRFSAERLKGVDSTLKIQPAKLEDSAVYLCASSPGLAGGGGEQFFGPGTRLTVL.

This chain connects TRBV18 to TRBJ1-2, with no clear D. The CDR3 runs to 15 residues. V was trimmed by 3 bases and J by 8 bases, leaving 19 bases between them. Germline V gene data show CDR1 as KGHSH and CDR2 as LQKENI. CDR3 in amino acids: CASSPGNYEGRGYTF. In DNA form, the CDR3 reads TGTGCCAGCTCACCTGGGAACTACGAAGGACGCGGCTACACCTTC.

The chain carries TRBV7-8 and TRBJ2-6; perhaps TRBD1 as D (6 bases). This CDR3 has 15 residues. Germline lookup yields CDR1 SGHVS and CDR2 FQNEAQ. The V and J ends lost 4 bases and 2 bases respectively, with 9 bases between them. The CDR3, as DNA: TGTGCCAGCAGCTACGCAGGGGCTGGGGCCAACGTCCTGACTTTC. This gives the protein CASSYAGAGANVLTF.

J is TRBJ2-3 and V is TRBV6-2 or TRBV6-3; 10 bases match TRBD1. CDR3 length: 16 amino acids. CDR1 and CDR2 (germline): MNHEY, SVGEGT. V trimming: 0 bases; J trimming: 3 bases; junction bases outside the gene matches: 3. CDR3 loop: CASSYSRTGGTDTQYF. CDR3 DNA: TGTGCCAGCAGTTACTCGAGGACAGGGGGAACAGATACGCAGTATTTT.

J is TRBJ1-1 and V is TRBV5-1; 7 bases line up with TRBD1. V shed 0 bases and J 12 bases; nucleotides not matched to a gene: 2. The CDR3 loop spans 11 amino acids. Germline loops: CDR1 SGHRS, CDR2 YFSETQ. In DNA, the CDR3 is TGCGCCAGCAGCTTGGAGGGGGCGACTTTCTTT. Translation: CASSLEGATFF. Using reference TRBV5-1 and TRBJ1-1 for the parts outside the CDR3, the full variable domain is KAGVTQTPRYLIKTRGQQVTLSCSPISGHRSVSWYQQTPGQGLQFLFEYFSETQRNKGNFPGRFSGRQFSNSRSEMNVSTLELGDSALYLCASSLEGATFFGQGTRLTVV.

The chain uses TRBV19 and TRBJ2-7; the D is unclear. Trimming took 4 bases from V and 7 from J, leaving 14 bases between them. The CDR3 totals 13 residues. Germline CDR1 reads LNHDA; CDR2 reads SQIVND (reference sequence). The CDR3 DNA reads TGTGCCAGTAGTACCACCCGGGCCGGGGAGCAGTACTTC. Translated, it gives CASSTTRAGEQYF.

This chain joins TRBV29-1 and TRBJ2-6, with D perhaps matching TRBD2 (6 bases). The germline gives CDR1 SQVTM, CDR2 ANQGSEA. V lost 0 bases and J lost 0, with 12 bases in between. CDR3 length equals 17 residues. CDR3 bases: TGCAGCGTTGAAGACGGAGGGACCCCCTCTGGGGCCAACGTCCTGACTTTC. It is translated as CSVEDGGTPSGANVLTF.